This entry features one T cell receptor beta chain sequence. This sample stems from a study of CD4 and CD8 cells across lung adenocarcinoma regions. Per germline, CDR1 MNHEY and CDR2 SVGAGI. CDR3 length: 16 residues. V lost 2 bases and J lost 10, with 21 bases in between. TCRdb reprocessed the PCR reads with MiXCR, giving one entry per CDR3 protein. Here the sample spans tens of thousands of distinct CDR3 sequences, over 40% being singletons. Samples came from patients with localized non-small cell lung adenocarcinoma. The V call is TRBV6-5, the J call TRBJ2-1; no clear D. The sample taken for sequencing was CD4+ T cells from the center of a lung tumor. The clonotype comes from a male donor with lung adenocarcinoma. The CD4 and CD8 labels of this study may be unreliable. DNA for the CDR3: TGTGCCAGCAGTTACGGCGCAAGGCTAGTGGGCTACGAGCAGTTCTTC. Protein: CASSYGARLVGYEQFF.